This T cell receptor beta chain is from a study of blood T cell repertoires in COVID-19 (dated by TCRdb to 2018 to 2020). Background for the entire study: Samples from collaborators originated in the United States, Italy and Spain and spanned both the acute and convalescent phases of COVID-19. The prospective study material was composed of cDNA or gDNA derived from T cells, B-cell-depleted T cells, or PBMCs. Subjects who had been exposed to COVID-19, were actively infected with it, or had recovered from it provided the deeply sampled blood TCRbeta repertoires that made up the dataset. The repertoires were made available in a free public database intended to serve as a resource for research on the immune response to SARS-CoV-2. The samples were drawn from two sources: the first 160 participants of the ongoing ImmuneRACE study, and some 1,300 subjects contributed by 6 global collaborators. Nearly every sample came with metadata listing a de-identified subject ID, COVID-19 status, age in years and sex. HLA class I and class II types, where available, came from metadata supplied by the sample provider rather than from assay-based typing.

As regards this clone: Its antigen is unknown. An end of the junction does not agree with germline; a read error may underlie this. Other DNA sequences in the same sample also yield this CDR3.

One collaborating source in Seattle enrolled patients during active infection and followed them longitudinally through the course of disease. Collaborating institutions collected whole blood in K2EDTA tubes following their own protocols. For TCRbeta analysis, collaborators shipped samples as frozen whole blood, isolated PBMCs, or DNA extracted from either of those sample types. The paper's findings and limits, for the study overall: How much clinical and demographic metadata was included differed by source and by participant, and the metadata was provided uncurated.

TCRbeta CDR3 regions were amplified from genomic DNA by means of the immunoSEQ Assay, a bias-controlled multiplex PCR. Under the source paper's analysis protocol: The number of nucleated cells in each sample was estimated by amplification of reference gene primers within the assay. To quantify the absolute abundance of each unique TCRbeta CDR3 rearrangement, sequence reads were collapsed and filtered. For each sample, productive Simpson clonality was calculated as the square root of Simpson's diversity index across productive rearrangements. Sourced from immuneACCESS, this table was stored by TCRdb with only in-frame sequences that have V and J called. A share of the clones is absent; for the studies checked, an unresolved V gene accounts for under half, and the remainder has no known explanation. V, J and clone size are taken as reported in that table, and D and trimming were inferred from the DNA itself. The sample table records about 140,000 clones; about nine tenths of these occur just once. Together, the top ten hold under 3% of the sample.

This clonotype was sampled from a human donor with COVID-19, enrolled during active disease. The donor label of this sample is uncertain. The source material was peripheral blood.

CDR3 reads: CASSLEAGWTYEQYF. In nucleotides, the sequence is TGCGCCAGCAGCTTGGAGGCAGGGTGGACCTATGAGCAGTACTTC. The chain is made from TRBV5-1 and TRBJ2-7; TRBD1 might be the D gene, on 5 matching bases. Sequences SGHRS (CDR1) and YFSETQ (CDR2) are obtained from the germline V gene. The cysteine opens and the phenylalanine closes a CDR3 of 15 amino acids. Only the CDR3 portion is preserved as DNA: 45 bases, with reading frame beginning at the first base.